Shown below are 26 T cell receptor beta chains from a single sample sequenced in a study of T cell responses to AZD1222 COVID-19 vaccine. Libraries were prepared by immunoSEQ multiplex PCR; TCRdb keeps only in-frame clonotypes and omits some of them. The table shows roughly 150,000 clones, with about 90% occurring only once. This material consisted of peripheral blood, taken on day 0 of AZD1222 vaccination. Receptors originate from an adult in good health.

This chain uses TRBV5-5 with TRBJ1-1, with TRBD1 identical over 10 bases. V lost 4 bases, J lost 0 bases, and 3 bases stayed unmatched. The CDR3 is 15 amino acids. Germline V gene data show CDR1 as SGHKS and CDR2 as YYEKEE (reference sequence). The CDR3: CASSRGQGVNTEAFF. The CDR3 DNA follows: TGTGCCAGCAGCAGAGGACAGGGGGTGAACACTGAAGCTTTCTTT.

The rearrangement uses TRBV4-3 and TRBJ1-4, with D perhaps matching TRBD1 (6 bases). Germline V lookup: CDR1 LGHNA, CDR2 YSLEER. The CDR3 has 18 residues. V lost 4 bases and J 5 bases, leaving 23 bases between the germline ends. The CDR3 bases are TGCGCCAGCAGCCGAAGTGGGGGCAGGGATTTTAAGAATGAAAAACTGTTTTTT. Protein: CASSRSGGRDFKNEKLFF.

The chain links TRBV19 to TRBJ2-7; D gene ambiguous. Trimming cost V 3 bases and J 3 bases, with 12 bases left between them. CDR1 LNHDA and CDR2 SQIVND come from the germline V gene (reference sequence). This CDR3 is 14 amino acids long. The CDR3 sequence is CASSMKARLYEQYF. The CDR3 DNA follows: TGTGCCAGTAGTATGAAAGCCAGACTCTACGAGCAGTACTTC.

The chain couples TRBV4-2 to TRBJ1-1, with a possible D match to TRBD1 (5 bases). This CDR3 contains 15 residues. Germline V CDR1 and CDR2: LGHNA, YNFKEQ. V lost 1 base, J lost 0 bases, and 9 bases lay in between. The CDR3, as DNA: TGTGCCAGCAGCCAAGGGGGACGGATGAACACTGAAGCTTTCTTT. Translating gives CASSQGGRMNTEAFF.

This chain links TRBV29-1 with TRBJ2-1, with a tentative D call TRBD1 (5 bases). Deletions cut 5 bases from V and 3 bases from J, with 11 bases between. CDR3 length: 13 residues. Germline lookup yields CDR1 SQVTM and CDR2 ANQGSEA. The CDR3 protein is CSVRTTNYNEQFF. The CDR3 bases are TGCAGCGTTCGGACAACCAACTACAATGAGCAGTTCTTC.

This clone was detected only once. The chain joins TRBV6-5 to TRBJ2-2; weak D call: TRBD1 (5 bases). The V end was cut by 6 bases, the J end by 3 bases, with 11 bases between. Germline-derived CDR1 and CDR2 are MNHEY and SVGAGI. The CDR3 contains 14 residues. DNA for the CDR3: TGTGCCAGCAGACTACAGGTGGACACCGGGGAGCTGTTTTTT. Translating it yields CASRLQVDTGELFF.

This clone was counted once. The chain uses TRBV4-2 and TRBJ2-1, with 13 bases fitting TRBD2. Germline V gene lookup returns CDR1 LGHNA and CDR2 YNFKEQ. This CDR3 has 14 amino acids. After removal of 3 bases from V and 7 bases from J, the junction contained 0 bases not matched to a gene. CDR3 DNA sequence: TGTGCCAGCAGCCAGGGACTAGCGGGAAATGAGCAGTTCTTC. Encoded protein: CASSQGLAGNEQFF.

This clone was detected a few times. The chain has TRBV7-9 and TRBJ1-1; D remains unclear. Deletions cut 0 bases from V and 0 bases from J, with 17 bases between. CDR1 and CDR2 (germline): SEHNR, FQNEAQ (reference sequence). The CDR3 totals 18 residues. The CDR3 is CASSLAGFMSGLNTEAFF. As DNA, the CDR3 is TGTGCCAGCAGCTTAGCGGGTTTTATGTCTGGGCTGAACACTGAAGCTTTCTTT. Based on the CDR3 plus reference TRBV7-9 and TRBJ1-1, the full variable domain is DTGVSQNPRHKITKRGQNVTFRCDPISEHNRLYWYRQTLGQGPEFLTYFQNEAQLEKSRLLSDRFSAERPKGSFSTLEIQRTEQGDSAMYLCASSLAGFMSGLNTEAFFGQGTRLTVV.

The rearrangement uses TRBV7-2 and TRBJ2-1, with TRBD1 matching over 9 bases. CDR1 is SGHTA and CDR2 is FQGNSA in the germline V gene. V dropped 1 base and J dropped 7; count of bases not matched to a gene: 5. CDR3 length equals 15 residues. The CDR3 bases are TGTGCCAGCAGCTTAGTAACAGGGGGCTTTAATGAGCAGTTCTTC. Protein sequence: CASSLVTGGFNEQFF.

This chain links TRBV6-2 or TRBV6-3 with TRBJ1-1; no clear D. Germline CDR1 and CDR2: MNHEY and SVGEGT. This CDR3 is built from 15 residues. V was shortened by 0 bases and J by 4 bases, with 12 bases between the two germline ends. In DNA, the CDR3 is TGTGCCAGCAGTTACTCGATTTTGGGGTTCACTGAAGCTTTCTTT. Encoded protein: CASSYSILGFTEAFF.

This clone was seen once. The chain joins TRBV28 to TRBJ1-2, with TRBD1 identical over 8 bases. This CDR3 is built from 17 residues. J gave up 0 bases and V 6 bases, and 12 bases lay outside the gene matches. Germline V gene data show CDR1 as MDHEN and CDR2 as SYDVKM. CDR3 coding DNA: TGTGCCAGCAGCACCTTGGGCAGGGGGCGTTCTAACTATGGCTACACCTTC. Protein: CASSTLGRGRSNYGYTF.

V usage is TRBV28 and J usage is TRBJ2-1; the match to TRBD2 covers 14 bases. Germline-derived CDR1 and CDR2 are MDHEN and SYDVKM. CDR3 length: 18 amino acids. V lost 7 bases, J lost 3 bases, and 11 bases stayed unmatched. CDR3 nucleotide sequence: TGTGCCAGCACCATAGGGACTAGCGGGAGACGCGTCTACAATGAGCAGTTCTTC. As protein: CASTIGTSGRRVYNEQFF.

V usage is TRBV19 and J usage is TRBJ1-3, with a tentative D call TRBD1 (5 bases). The length of the CDR3 is 16 residues. From germline, CDR1 is LNHDA and CDR2 SQIVND (reference sequence). V lost 6 bases to trimming and J lost 0 bases, with 15 bases between them. The CDR3 spells CASRPPGRPSGNTIYF. As DNA, the CDR3 is TGTGCCAGTAGGCCACCGGGACGGCCCTCTGGAAACACCATATATTTT.

This chain connects TRBV12-5 to TRBJ2-1; TRBD2 might be the D (6 bases). The CDR3 contains 14 residues. Per germline, CDR1 LGHNT and CDR2 FRNRAP. V was cut by 5 bases and J by 0 bases, with 8 bases left in between. CDR3 bases: TGTGCTAGTGGTGCCGGGGGCTCCTACAATGAGCAGTTCTTC. Protein: CASGAGGSYNEQFF.

V is TRBV6-1 and J is TRBJ1-5; D gene ambiguous. The V end was cut by 3 bases, the J end by 4 bases, with 13 bases between. This CDR3 comprises 15 residues. CDR1 MNHNS and CDR2 SASEGT come from the germline V gene. The CDR3 nucleotides read TGTGCCAGCAGTGATGCGGGTAGGGCGAATCAGCCCCAGCATTTT. Its protein product is CASSDAGRANQPQHF.

This clone was picked up a small number of times. This chain links TRBV4-1 with TRBJ2-6; TRBD1 aligns across 7 bases. Trimming at V came to 0 bases and at J to 1 base, leaving 6 bases not matched to a gene. This CDR3 has 18 residues. The germline CDR1 and CDR2 sequences are MGHRA and YSYEKL. CDR3 protein: CASSQDRHRGSGANVLTF. CDR3 DNA: TGCGCCAGCAGCCAAGATCGCCACAGGGGATCTGGGGCCAACGTCCTGACTTTC.

The chain recombines TRBV28 with TRBJ1-5; a possible D gene is TRBD1 (6 bases). CDR3 length equals 12 residues. The V gene's germline CDR1 is MDHEN and CDR2 SYDVKM. Trimming removed 11 bases at V and 7 bases at J, with 15 bases between. CDR3 region: CAGGGVGQPQHF. In nucleotides, the CDR3 is TGTGCCGGAGGGGGGGTGGGGCAGCCCCAGCATTTT.

The chain links TRBV30 to TRBJ1-4, with D tentatively TRBD1 (5 bases). The CDR3 sequence is 13 residues long. Germline values: CDR1 GTSNPN, CDR2 SVGIG (reference sequence). The V and J ends lost 4 bases and 5 bases respectively, with 11 bases between them. CDR3 amino acids: CAWKEGTNEKLFF. DNA of the CDR3: TGTGCCTGGAAAGAGGGGACGAATGAAAAACTGTTTTTT. Filled out from reference TRBV30 and TRBJ1-4, the complete variable domain reads SQTIHQWPATLVQPVGSPLSLECTVEGTSNPNLYWYRQAAGRGLQLLFYSVGIGQISSEVPQNLSASRPQDRQFILSSKKLLLSDSGFYLCAWKEGTNEKLFFGSGTQLSVL.

In DNA, the CDR3 is TGCGCCAGCAGCCTTCGACAGGGTCTCACTGAAGCTTTCTTT. Translated, it gives CASSLRQGLTEAFF. This chain uses TRBV4-3 with TRBJ1-1; 7 bases line up with TRBD1. The V and J ends lost 4 bases and 4 bases, in that order; junction bases with no gene match: 6. CDR1 is LGHNA and CDR2 is YSLEER in the germline V gene. The CDR3 covers 14 residues.

The chain links TRBV19 to TRBJ2-1, with TRBD2 as a possible D gene (6 bases). This CDR3 is 14 amino acids long. Deletions cut 3 bases from V and 0 bases from J, with 6 bases between. Germline-derived CDR1 and CDR2 are LNHDA and SQIVND (reference sequence). The CDR3 reads CASSMTSSYNEQFF. CDR3 nucleotides: TGTGCCAGTAGTATGACTAGCTCCTACAATGAGCAGTTCTTC.

V and J are TRBV27 and TRBJ1-1, with D perhaps matching TRBD1 (5 bases). There are 15 residues in the CDR3. V dropped 5 bases and J dropped 6 bases, with 19 bases sitting between them. Germline-derived CDR1 and CDR2 are MNHEY and SMNVEV (reference sequence). CDR3 loop: CASSGRGGLRAEAFF. As DNA, the CDR3 is TGTGCCAGCAGTGGTAGGGGAGGGTTAAGGGCTGAAGCTTTCTTT.

The V call is TRBV7-3, the J call TRBJ2-2; D is uncertain. CDR3 length: 13 residues. The V gene lost 2 bases and the J gene lost 4 bases, with 5 bases spanning the gap. Germline CDR1 and CDR2: SGHTA and FQGTGA. As DNA, the CDR3 is TGTGCCAGCAGCTTAGGTAGCACCGGGGAGCTGTTTTTT. Its protein product is CASSLGSTGELFF.

This clone was seen only once. The V and J genes are TRBV11-3 and TRBJ2-7; 8 nucleotides align to TRBD1. Germline-derived CDR1 and CDR2 are SGHNT and YENEEA. Unmatched junction bases numbered 21, after V lost 1 base and J lost 7 bases. There are 19 residues in the CDR3. The CDR3 region is CASSLVDRKQRQGAREQYF. DNA for the CDR3: TGTGCCAGCAGCTTAGTTGACAGGAAACAGCGGCAGGGGGCGCGGGAGCAGTACTTC.

The V and J genes are TRBV7-3 and TRBJ1-3, with D uncertain. The CDR3 has 13 amino acids. The germline V and J ends were trimmed by 0 bases and 1 base, with 1 base remaining between them. Looked up from germline, CDR1 is SGHTA and CDR2 is FQGTGA. CDR3 in DNA: TGTGCCAGCAGCTTAACGTCTGGAAACACCATATATTTT. Translating gives CASSLTSGNTIYF.

This chain connects TRBV11-1 to TRBJ2-3, with D unresolved. The CDR3 totals 12 residues. Looked up from germline, CDR1 is SGHAT and CDR2 is FQDESV (reference sequence). V lost 1 base and J 3 bases, leaving 2 bases between the germline ends. CDR3 nucleotide sequence: TGTGCCAGCAGCTTAGGGACAGATACGCAGTATTTT. It translates to CASSLGTDTQYF.

This clone was observed once. This chain joins TRBV28 and TRBJ1-1, with a weak D call TRBD1 (5 bases). Germline V lookup: CDR1 MDHEN, CDR2 SYDVKM. CDR3 length: 12 amino acids. With 6 bases removed from V and 6 bases from J, the gap between germline ends came to 11 bases. The CDR3 nucleotides read TGTGCCAGCAGGGAAGGACACGCTGAAGCTTTCTTT. Its protein is CASREGHAEAFF.